These T cell receptor beta chains were read from a single sample in a study of TIL therapy for anti-PD-1-resistant metastatic lung cancer. Using immunoSEQ multiplex PCR, the repertoire was profiled, and TCRdb retains in-frame clones only, with some absent. The sample records some 43,000 clones, roughly 85% being singletons. Sequencing used blood, obtained at baseline. These receptors all stem from a man between 65 and 85 years old with non-small cell lung cancer. Both conserved end residues are part of each CDR3. A D gene is named only where the DNA matches it firmly. The size field is filled for only some rows; it gives once, few, many or a size class.

D | J | size | V | CDR3 | DNA
TRBD1 | TRBJ1-5 | few | TRBV19 | CASSVGTDWDYSNQPQHF | TGTGCCAGTAGTGTTGGGACAGACTGGGACTATAGCAATCAGCCCCAGCATTTT
TRBD1 | TRBJ1-2 | once | TRBV18 | CASSPSGQGEGYTF | TGTGCCAGCTCACCAAGTGGCCAGGGGGAAGGCTACACCTTC
- | TRBJ1-2 | - | TRBV5-1 | CASRETDYGYTF | TGCGCCAGCAGGGAGACAGACTATGGCTACACCTTC
- | TRBJ1-5 | few | TRBV28 | CASRRGGSLNQPQHF | TGTGCCAGCAGAAGGGGGGGGAGCCTCAATCAGCCCCAGCATTTT
- | TRBJ1-3 | - | TRBV5-1 | CASSVSGSSGNTIYF | TGCGCCAGCAGCGTCTCAGGTAGCTCTGGAAACACCATATATTTT
TRBD1 | TRBJ1-5 | - | TRBV6-1 | CASSEVGQGDRGPQHF | TGTGCCAGCAGTGAAGTGGGACAGGGGGATAGGGGGCCCCAGCATTTT
TRBD1 | TRBJ1-1 | - | TRBV15 | CATKTGTIMNTEAFF | TGTGCCACGAAGACAGGGACTATCATGAACACTGAAGCTTTCTTT
- | TRBJ1-5 | - | TRBV6-9 | CAVQGDQPQHF | TGTGCCGTACAGGGAGATCAGCCCCAGCATTTT
- | TRBJ2-7 | - | TRBV9 | CASSVEWVSEQYF | TGTGCCAGCAGCGTAGAATGGGTCAGCGAGCAGTACTTC
- | TRBJ2-7 | - | TRBV5-4 | CASSLGGPMAYEQYF | TGTGCCAGCAGCTTGGGGGGGCCGATGGCCTACGAGCAGTACTTC
- | TRBJ2-3 | - | TRBV7-3 | CASSLGGTGTDTQYF | TGTGCCAGCAGCTTAGGCGGGACCGGCACAGATACGCAGTATTTT
TRBD1 | TRBJ2-1 | - | TRBV6-6 | CASSASGQGSWQFF | TGTGCCAGCAGTGCTTCGGGACAGGGATCGTGGCAGTTCTTC
- | TRBJ1-2 | few | TRBV15 | CATSRDGGYGYTF | TGTGCCACCAGCAGAGATGGAGGGTATGGCTACACCTTC
- | TRBJ2-7 | - | TRBV2 | CASRGIGTYEQYF | TGTGCCAGCAGAGGAATTGGGACCTACGAGCAGTACTTC
- | TRBJ1-1 | - | TRBV4-3 | CASSQRSGSPRAFF | TGCGCCAGCAGCCAACGATCGGGCAGTCCCCGAGCTTTCTTT
- | TRBJ2-1 | - | TRBV7-9 | CASSLPGLTYNEQFF | TGTGCCAGCAGCCTTCCGGGACTCACCTACAATGAGCAGTTCTTC
- | TRBJ2-3 | - | TRBV25-1 | CASSLRATQYF | TGTGCCAGCAGTCTCAGGGCTACGCAGTATTTT
TRBD1 | TRBJ2-7 | - | TRBV7-9 | CASSLGTGSSEQYF | TGTGCCAGCAGCTTAGGGACAGGATCCTCCGAGCAGTACTTC
TRBD2 | TRBJ2-2 | - | TRBV28 | CASSFGGRGTGELFF | TGTGCCAGCAGTTTTGGTGGGAGGGGCACCGGGGAGCTGTTTTTT
- | TRBJ1-1 | - | TRBV9 | CASSQQGNTEAFF | TGTGCCAGCAGCCAACAGGGTAACACTGAAGCTTTCTTT
- | TRBJ2-5 | - | TRBV20-1 | CSALGEETQYF | TGCAGTGCCTTAGGGGAAGAGACCCAGTACTTC
TRBD1 | TRBJ2-3 | - | TRBV19 | CASSTGTGLNTDTQYF | TGTGCCAGTAGTACAGGGACAGGCTTGAACACAGATACGCAGTATTTT
- | TRBJ1-3 | - | TRBV5-6 | CASTGGRYSGNTIYF | TGTGCCAGCACCGGCGGACGTTACTCTGGAAACACCATATATTTT
TRBD1 | TRBJ2-2 | - | TRBV6-4 | CASSEAGGFGELFF | TGTGCCAGCAGTGAAGCAGGGGGCTTCGGGGAGCTGTTTTTT
TRBD2 | TRBJ2-7 | - | TRBV7-4 | CASSISSGRAEEQYF | TGTGCCAGCAGCATCTCTAGCGGGAGGGCCGAAGAGCAGTACTTC
- | TRBJ1-2 | few | TRBV5-1 | CASSYSDQGGRYTF | TGCGCCAGCAGCTATTCAGACCAGGGAGGTCGCTACACCTTC
- | TRBJ2-5 | - | TRBV19 | CASSIAAQTGKGETQYF | TGTGCCAGTAGTATAGCGGCCCAAACAGGGAAAGGAGAGACCCAGTACTTC
- | TRBJ2-3 | - | TRBV7-8 | CASSLQVSTDTQYF | TGTGCCAGCAGCTTACAGGTTTCCACAGATACGCAGTATTTT
- | TRBJ1-1 | - | TRBV18 | CASSRLDSTEAFF | TGTGCCAGCTCACGCTTAGACAGTACTGAAGCTTTCTTT
TRBD1 | TRBJ1-4 | - | TRBV9 | CASSVGTGGVLGEKLFF | TGTGCCAGCAGCGTAGGGACAGGGGGCGTATTAGGCGAAAAACTGTTTTTT
TRBD2 | TRBJ2-2 | - | TRBV11-2 | CASSLVLAGGTGELFF | TGTGCCAGCAGCTTAGTACTAGCGGGAGGCACCGGGGAGCTGTTTTTT
TRBD2 | TRBJ2-7 | once | TRBV11-3 | CASSSIPGLAGGPWIYEQYF | TGTGCCAGCAGCTCTATCCCGGGACTAGCGGGAGGGCCGTGGATCTACGAGCAGTACTTC
- | TRBJ2-7 | - | TRBV6-5 | CASWSGGYEQYF | TGTGCCAGCTGGTCTGGGGGCTACGAGCAGTACTTC
- | TRBJ2-3 | - | TRBV9 | CASSVAGAVTDTQYF | TGTGCCAGCAGCGTAGCCGGTGCTGTTACAGATACGCAGTATTTT
- | TRBJ2-1 | - | TRBV5-1 | CASSLQGPSYNEQFF | TGCGCCAGCAGCTTGCAGGGGCCTTCCTACAATGAGCAGTTCTTC
TRBD2 | TRBJ2-2 | - | TRBV7-9 | CASSLVAGGTGELFF | TGTGCCAGCAGCTTAGTAGCGGGAGGCACCGGGGAGCTGTTTTTT
- | TRBJ2-7 | - | TRBV25-1 | CASRAGGGPSYEQYF | TGTGCCAGCAGAGCCGGAGGGGGCCCCTCCTACGAGCAGTACTTC
- | TRBJ2-7 | - | TRBV6-1 | CASSEEGGTVYEQYF | TGTGCCAGCAGTGAAGAAGGCGGGACGGTCTACGAGCAGTACTTC
- | TRBJ2-2 | few | TRBV7-3 | CASGQSNTGELFF | TGTGCCAGCGGGCAATCGAACACCGGGGAGCTGTTTTTT
TRBD1 | TRBJ1-4 | - | TRBV5-4 | CASSQNRGLDEKLFF | TGTGCCAGCAGCCAGAACAGGGGGCTGGATGAAAAACTGTTTTTT
TRBD2 | TRBJ2-7 | - | TRBV6-5 | CASSPSGSLEQYF | TGTGCCAGCAGCCCTAGCGGGAGCTTAGAGCAGTACTTC
- | TRBJ2-5 | - | TRBV9 | CASSVTWDYQETQYF | TGTGCCAGCAGCGTTACGTGGGACTACCAAGAGACCCAGTACTTC
- | TRBJ1-5 | - | TRBV30 | CAWSPMGGTNNQPQHF | TGTGCCTGGAGTCCTATGGGGGGTACTAACAATCAGCCCCAGCATTTT
TRBD2 | TRBJ2-1 | once | TRBV5-1 | CASSGGTSETNEQFF | TGCGCCAGCAGCGGAGGGACTAGCGAAACCAATGAGCAGTTCTTC
TRBD1 | TRBJ1-5 | - | TRBV5-6 | CASSFDTGGNQPQHF | TGTGCCAGCAGCTTCGACACAGGGGGCAATCAGCCCCAGCATTTT
- | TRBJ2-5 | few | TRBV7-9 | CASSFRGLNQETQYF | TGTGCCAGCAGCTTCAGAGGACTTAACCAAGAGACCCAGTACTTC
- | TRBJ2-1 | - | TRBV5-1 | CASSLAYNEQFF | TGCGCCAGCAGCTTAGCCTACAATGAGCAGTTCTTC
- | TRBJ2-3 | - | TRBV5-4 | CASRSGWEVDTQYF | TGTGCCAGCCGCAGCGGGTGGGAGGTAGATACGCAGTATTTT
TRBD1 | TRBJ1-4 | - | TRBV7-2 | CASSRQGGEKLFF | TGTGCCAGCAGCCGACAGGGCGGTGAAAAACTGTTTTTT
TRBD2 | TRBJ2-1 | - | TRBV11-2 | CASSSVGGSAGEQFF | TGTGCCAGCAGCTCCGTGGGCGGGAGCGCGGGTGAGCAGTTCTTC
TRBD2 | TRBJ2-5 | - | TRBV2 | CASSDRRTSGKETQYF | TGTGCCAGCAGTGATAGGAGGACTAGCGGGAAAGAGACCCAGTACTTC
TRBD1 | TRBJ2-7 | - | TRBV27 | CASSSDRAGSQYF | TGTGCCAGCAGTTCCGACAGGGCCGGCTCGCAGTACTTC
- | TRBJ2-1 | - | TRBV11-2 | CASSEGRGPNEQFF | TGTGCCAGCAGCGAGGGAAGGGGCCCTAATGAGCAGTTCTTC
- | TRBJ2-1 | - | TRBV2 | CASILSLWSYNEQFF | TGTGCCAGCATATTATCGCTTTGGTCCTACAATGAGCAGTTCTTC
TRBD1 | TRBJ1-2 | - | TRBV15 | CATSGLGDRGYGYTF | TGTGCCACCAGCGGCCTCGGGGACAGGGGTTATGGCTACACCTTC
TRBD2 | TRBJ2-7 | - | TRBV6-1 | CASSDLWEGLYEQYF | TGTGCCAGCAGTGATTTGTGGGAGGGCCTCTACGAGCAGTACTTC
- | TRBJ2-1 | - | TRBV18 | CASSPVGESGNEQFF | TGTGCCAGCTCACCCGTCGGGGAGTCGGGGAATGAGCAGTTCTTC
- | TRBJ1-1 | - | TRBV19 | CASSVGQFAEAFF | TGTGCCAGTAGTGTCGGACAGTTTGCTGAAGCTTTCTTT
- | TRBJ2-4 | - | TRBV5-1 | CASSLGGSLAKNIQYF | TGCGCCAGCAGCTTGGGGGGGTCTTTAGCCAAAAACATTCAGTACTTC